What follows describes a single T cell receptor beta chain. Grouping used clinical history reported by participants in a survey and questionnaire. As handled by the study authors: Researchers report that nucleated cell counts were estimated from reference gene primer amplification. The assay was immunoSEQ multiplex PCR, and TCRdb's table has in-frame clones only and misses some. V and J calls plus clone size are reproduced from that table; the DNA served to infer D and trimming. The sample includes 350,000 to 450,000 clones, about 87% of them seen just once. The sample is drawn from a study of blood T cell repertoires in COVID-19. Study-wide background: T cells, B-cell-depleted T cells, or PBMCs supplied cDNA or gDNA.

Germline V gene data show CDR1 as LGHNA and CDR2 as YNFKEQ. J lost 0 bases, V lost 4 bases, and 4 bases had no gene match. CDR3 length: 15 residues. The sample comprised PBMCs or T cells enriched from blood (not recorded which). V is TRBV4-2 and J is TRBJ2-3; TRBD2 matches 7 bases. This sequence originates from a middle-aged man in a cohort exposed to, infected with or recovered from COVID-19 (not recorded which). The CDR3 sequence is CASSPGGSSTDTQYF. CDR3 sequence (DNA): TGTGCCAGCAGCCCCGGGGGGTCCAGCACAGATACGCAGTATTTT.